This T cell receptor (beta chain) was documented in a study of blood T cell repertoires in COVID-19. About the study: The United States, Italy and Spain provided the acute and convalescent COVID-19 samples.

Unmatched junction bases numbered 8, after V lost 7 bases and J lost 6 bases. From germline, CDR1 is MDHEN and CDR2 SYDVKM. This CDR3 spans 13 amino acids. Some clones are missing from TCRdb's copy, which holds only in-frame ones; the method was immunoSEQ multiplex PCR. The repertoire holds about 300,000 clones, with approximately 90% as singletons. The chain uses TRBV28 and TRBJ1-2; 7 bases agree with TRBD1. This TCR came from a woman aged 18-29 years who had recovered from COVID-19. The sequenced material came from PBMCs or T cells enriched from blood (not recorded which). CDR3 region: CASTYRGRDGYTF. The CDR3 region has the DNA TGTGCCAGCACATACAGGGGAAGGGATGGCTACACCTTC.